The clone carrying this T cell receptor beta chain was counted ten times or more. What it recognizes is unknown. Its ends do not fully match the called genes, so a read error is possible. This specimen belongs to a study of T cells in Graves' hyperthyroidism and ophthalmopathy. Study overall: The initial diagnosis was the point when peripheral blood was collected, ahead of any treatment.

The CDR3 is made up of 14 amino acids. Patients aged 18 to 65 had newly diagnosed hyperthyroidism of under 2 months' duration. Researchers took RNA transcripts and amplified the TCR beta CDR3 regions from them. Initially, a first-round RT-PCR of the TCR CDR3 employed the HTBI primer set. TCRdb itself ran the multiplex PCR reads through MiXCR, one entry per CDR3 protein. The table lists over 700,000 distinct CDR3 sequences, 35% of them singletons. Points from the study as a whole: Blood samples included most of the expanded thyroid clonotypes exceeding 0.001. The model forecast ophthalmopathy, anticipating it by a median about 7 months before onset.

The TCR sequence derives from a woman aged 40 to 55 with Graves' hyperthyroidism. The J gene is TRBJ2-7, the V gene TRBV12-3 or TRBV12-4, with D unresolved. Sample: blood. The CDR3 region is CASSLAPASHEQYF. CDR3 nucleotide sequence: TGTGCCAGCAGTTTAGCGCCCGCCTCCCACGAGCAGTACTTC.